This T cell receptor beta chain is from a study of blood T cell repertoires in COVID-19. Study details: Samples of COVID-19 (acute and convalescent) were obtained from the United States, Italy and Spain. PBMCs, B-cell-depleted T cells, or T cells provided the cDNA or gDNA that made up the material.

Study processing details: Counts of nucleated cells, estimated from reference gene primer amplification, were obtained. Profiled with immunoSEQ multiplex PCR; TCRdb holds only in-frame clones, not every one. That table is the source of V, J and clone size, and D and trimming were worked out from the DNA. This table has 110,000 to 150,000 clones, roughly 86% appearing once. CDR1 SSHAT and CDR2 FNYEAQ come from the germline V gene (reference sequence). This CDR3 has 13 amino acids. The V and J ends lost 5 bases and 7 bases, in that order; junction bases with no gene match: 8. The sample taken for sequencing was peripheral blood. The chain links TRBV7-7 to TRBJ2-7, with TRBD2 identical over 7 bases. The clonotype comes from a man aged 70 or older with acute or convalescent COVID-19. In DNA form, the CDR3 reads TGTGCCAGCAGCCCCGGGACTACCACAGAGCAGTACTTC. Amino acids: CASSPGTTTEQYF. Full variable domain (missing parts from reference TRBV7-7 and TRBJ2-7): GAGVSQSPRYKVTKRGQDVTLRCDPISSHATLYWYQQALGQGPEFLTYFNYEAQPDKSGLPSDRFSAERPEGSISTLTIQRTEQRDSAMYRCASSPGTTTEQYFGPGTRLTVT.